The present entry profiles one T cell receptor beta chain with its context. This clonotype was seen a few times. Which antigen it targets is not known. No base quality information exists; no much larger clone differs at one position. These data come from a study of lung T cells in sarcoidosis with Löfgren's syndrome (dated by TCRdb to the late 2010s). Looking at the study overall: Sarcoidosis was characterized as a granulomatous disease that is mostly pulmonary, in which CD4+ T cells accumulate in bronchoalveolar lavage fluid. The repertoire analyses centered on Lofgren's syndrome patients.

The research as a whole found: Recognition of a sarcoidosis-associated antigen was only suggested, and the antigen itself remained putative and was not identified.

The sequencer was an Illumina MiSeq. Through fastp at Q25 and MiXCR, TCRdb rebuilt clones from the public reads, retaining in-frame beta chains. Merged by CDR3 protein, the rows form single entries marked with the most common genes and DNA. The sample table shows 15,000 to 25,000 distinct CDR3 sequences, and about 21% are seen once. Around 0.77% of the sample is held by the ten biggest clonotypes. The study profiled TCR repertoires of CD4+ T cells collected through bronchoalveolar lavage. The sequence derives from a human donor with sarcoidosis (Löfgren's syndrome or another form), or a control subject (not recorded which). Specimen: CD4+ T cells from bronchoalveolar lavage.

The nucleotides are TGTGCCAGCAGCCAACCTAGCGGCAACCAAGAGACCCAGTACTTC. This encodes CASSQPSGNQETQYF. The rearranged chain carries TRBV5-4 and TRBJ2-5, with 7 bases matching TRBD2. The germline V gene (reference sequence) yields SGHNT for CDR1 and YYREEE for CDR2. The CDR3 sequence holds 15 residues, the cysteine and phenylalanine included. The read is trimmed to its CDR3 DNA, 45 bases read in frame from base 1. V ends up 4 bases short and J 0 bases short, with an unmatched junction base count of 6.